This T cell receptor beta chain was found in a study of beta chain features in type 1 diabetes. Regarding the study as a whole: Shorter TCRB CDR3s, moderately but significantly so, marked every one of the four CD4+ subsets in Type 1 diabetes patients.

Blood was collected once per donor into heparin, averaging about 110 mL. The CDR3 has 13 residues. Germline loops: CDR1 MNHEY, CDR2 SVGAGI. The ends were cut back, 7 bases at V and 1 base at J, with 10 bases in the middle. Expressed TCRB transcripts were sequenced after all isolated RNA was converted to cDNA. TCRdb's table, derived via immunoSEQ multiplex PCR, lists solely in-frame clones and lacks some. The profile shows about 180,000 clones, less than 10% of them singletons. Notes on this clone: Its specificity is not known.

The chain uses TRBV6-5 and TRBJ1-1; TRBD1 is a possible D gene (5 bases). This clonotype was sampled from a man between 18 and 35 years old with type 1 diabetes. Sequencing was performed on central memory CD4+ T cells from blood. CDR3 in DNA: TGTGCCAGCATGCGGGGCGCGAACACTGAAGCTTTCTTT. This gives the protein CASMRGANTEAFF.